The clone carrying this T cell receptor (beta chain) was seen a few times. Its antigen is still unknown. The entry originates in a study of T-cell memory formation after mild COVID-19. Study in general: In these data, TCR clusters were largely donor specific.

TCRdb reanalysed the 5' RACE reads using MiXCR and keeps one entry per CDR3 protein. In the table there are around 200,000 distinct CDR3 sequences, 20% to 25% of which are singletons. Study outcomes and limitations: For second-wave clones that peaked at day 37, SARS-CoV-2 specificity went unverified. Contracting clones, day 15 to 85, had balanced CD4/CD8, and later expanders favored CD4+. The finding that pre-infection memory included some responding clones suggested that cross-reactive memory joined.

Unmatched junction bases numbered 12, after V lost 5 bases and J lost 3 bases. CDR1 is SGHVS, CDR2 FQNEAQ, per germline. The length of the CDR3 is 17 residues. This TCR was recovered from an adult woman who had mild COVID-19 (a few samples of this study predate the infection). Cell type and time point are not known. Sequences were obtained from PBMCs or a T cell subset sorted from them (not recorded which). The chain combines TRBV7-8 with TRBJ2-1, with 8 bases aligning to TRBD2. This chain's CDR3 is CASSAPLSGSRYNEQFF. In DNA form, the CDR3 reads TGTGCCAGCAGCGCCCCCCTGAGCGGGAGTCGCTACAATGAGCAGTTCTTC.